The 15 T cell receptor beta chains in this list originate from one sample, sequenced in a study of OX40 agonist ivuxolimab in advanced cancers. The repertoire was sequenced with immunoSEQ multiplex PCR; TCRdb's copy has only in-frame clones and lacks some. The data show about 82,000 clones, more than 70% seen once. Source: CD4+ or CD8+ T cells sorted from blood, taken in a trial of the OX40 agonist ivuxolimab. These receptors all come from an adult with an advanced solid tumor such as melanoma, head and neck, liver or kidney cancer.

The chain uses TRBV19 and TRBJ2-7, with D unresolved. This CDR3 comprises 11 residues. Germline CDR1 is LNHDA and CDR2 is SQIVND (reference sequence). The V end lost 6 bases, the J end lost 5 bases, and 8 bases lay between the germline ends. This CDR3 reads CASRIGDEQYF. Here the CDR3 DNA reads TGTGCCAGTAGAATTGGCGACGAGCAGTACTTC.

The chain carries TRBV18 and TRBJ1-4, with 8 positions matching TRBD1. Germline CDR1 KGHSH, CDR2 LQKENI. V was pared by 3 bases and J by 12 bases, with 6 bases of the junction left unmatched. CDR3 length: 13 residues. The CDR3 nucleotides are TGTGCCAGCTCACCGAACGGACAGGGCCAACTGTTTTTT. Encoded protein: CASSPNGQGQLFF.

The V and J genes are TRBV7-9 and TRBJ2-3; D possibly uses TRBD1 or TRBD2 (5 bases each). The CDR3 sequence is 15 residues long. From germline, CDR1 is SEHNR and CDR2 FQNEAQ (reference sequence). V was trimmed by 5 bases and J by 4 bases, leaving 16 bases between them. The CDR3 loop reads CASSQGRLGPDTQYF. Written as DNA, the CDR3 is TGTGCCAGCAGCCAGGGACGGTTGGGCCCAGATACGCAGTATTTT.

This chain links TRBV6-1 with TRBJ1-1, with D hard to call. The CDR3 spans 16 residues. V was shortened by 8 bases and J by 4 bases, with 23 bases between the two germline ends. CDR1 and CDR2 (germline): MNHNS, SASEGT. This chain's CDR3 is CASRGGFRSSGTEAFF. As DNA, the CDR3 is TGTGCCAGCCGTGGTGGTTTTAGGTCTTCGGGCACTGAAGCTTTCTTT.

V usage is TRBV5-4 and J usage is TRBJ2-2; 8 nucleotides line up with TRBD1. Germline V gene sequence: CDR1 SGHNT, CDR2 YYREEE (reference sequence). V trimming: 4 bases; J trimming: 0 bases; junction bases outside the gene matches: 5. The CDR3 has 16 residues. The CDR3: CASSAYRGANTGELFF. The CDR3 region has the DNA TGTGCCAGCAGCGCGTACAGGGGGGCGAACACCGGGGAGCTGTTTTTT.

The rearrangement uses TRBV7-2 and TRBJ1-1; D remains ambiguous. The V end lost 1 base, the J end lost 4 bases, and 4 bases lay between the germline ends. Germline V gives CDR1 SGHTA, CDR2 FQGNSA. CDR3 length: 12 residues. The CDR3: CASSLGSTEAFF. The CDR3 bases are TGTGCCAGCAGCTTAGGCTCCACTGAAGCTTTCTTT.

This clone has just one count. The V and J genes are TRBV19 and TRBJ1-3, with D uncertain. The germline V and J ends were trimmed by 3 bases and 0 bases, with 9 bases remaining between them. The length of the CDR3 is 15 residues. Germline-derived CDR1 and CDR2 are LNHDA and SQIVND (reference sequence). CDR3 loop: CASSIPVSSGNTIYF. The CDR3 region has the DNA TGTGCCAGTAGTATCCCGGTCAGCTCTGGAAACACCATATATTTT. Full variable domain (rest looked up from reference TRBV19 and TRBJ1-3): DGGITQSPKYLFRKEGQNVTLSCEQNLNHDAMYWYRQDPGQGLRLIYYSQIVNDFQKGDIAEGYSVSREKKESFPLTVTSAQKNPTAFYLCASSIPVSSGNTIYFGEGSWLTVV.

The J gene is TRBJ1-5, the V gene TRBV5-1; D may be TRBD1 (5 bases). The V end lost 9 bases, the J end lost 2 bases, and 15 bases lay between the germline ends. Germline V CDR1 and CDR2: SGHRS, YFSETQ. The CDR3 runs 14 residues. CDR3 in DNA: TGCGCCACCGGCGGGCGGGGCGGCAATCAGCCCCAGCATTTT. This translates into CATGGRGGNQPQHF.

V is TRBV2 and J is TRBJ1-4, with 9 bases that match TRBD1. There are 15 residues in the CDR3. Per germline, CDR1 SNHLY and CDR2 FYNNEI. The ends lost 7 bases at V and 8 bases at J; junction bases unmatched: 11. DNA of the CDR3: TGTGCCAGCACTAGAAGGGGGACAGGGCTCGAAAAACTGTTTTTT. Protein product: CASTRRGTGLEKLFF.

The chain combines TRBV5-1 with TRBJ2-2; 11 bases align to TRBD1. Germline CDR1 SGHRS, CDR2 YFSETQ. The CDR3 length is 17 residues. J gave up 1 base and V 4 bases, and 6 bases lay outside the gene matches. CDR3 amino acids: CASSGTGTGGNTGELFF. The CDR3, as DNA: TGCGCCAGCAGCGGAACCGGGACAGGGGGGAACACCGGGGAGCTGTTTTTT.

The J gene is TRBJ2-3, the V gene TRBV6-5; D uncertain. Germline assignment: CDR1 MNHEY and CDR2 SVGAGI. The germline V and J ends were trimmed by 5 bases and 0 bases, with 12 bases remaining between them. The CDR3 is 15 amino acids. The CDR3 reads CASSPAAASTDTQYF. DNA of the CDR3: TGTGCCAGCAGTCCCGCAGCAGCTAGCACAGATACGCAGTATTTT.

The DNA for the CDR3 is TGTGCCAGCAGTGTCACCCTGGACACTGAAGCTTTCTTT. This gives the protein CASSVTLDTEAFF. The chain combines TRBV6-4 with TRBJ1-1; D is undetermined. This CDR3 region has 13 residues. The V end lost 4 bases, the J end lost 3 bases, and 9 bases lay between the germline ends. Germline CDR1 MRHNA, CDR2 SNTAGT.

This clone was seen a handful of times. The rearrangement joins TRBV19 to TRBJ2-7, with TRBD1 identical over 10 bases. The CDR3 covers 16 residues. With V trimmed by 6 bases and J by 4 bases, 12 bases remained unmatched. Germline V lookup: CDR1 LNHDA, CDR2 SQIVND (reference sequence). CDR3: CASSETGGHVTYEQYF. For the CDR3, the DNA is TGTGCCAGTAGCGAGACAGGGGGCCACGTCACATACGAGCAGTACTTC.

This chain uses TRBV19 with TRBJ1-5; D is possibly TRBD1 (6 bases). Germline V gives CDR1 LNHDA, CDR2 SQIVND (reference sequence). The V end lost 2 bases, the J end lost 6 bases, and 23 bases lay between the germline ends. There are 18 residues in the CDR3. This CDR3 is CASSIWAVTGARGQPQHF. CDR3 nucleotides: TGTGCCAGTAGTATATGGGCTGTGACAGGCGCCAGGGGTCAGCCCCAGCATTTT.

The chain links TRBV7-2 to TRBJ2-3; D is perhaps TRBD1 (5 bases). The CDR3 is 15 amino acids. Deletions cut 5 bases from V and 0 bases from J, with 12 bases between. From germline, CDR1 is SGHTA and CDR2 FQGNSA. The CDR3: CASSPRQGSTDTQYF. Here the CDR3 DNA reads TGTGCCAGCAGCCCAAGGCAGGGCAGCACAGATACGCAGTATTTT.